Given below is one TCR beta chain in context. Profiled with immunoSEQ multiplex PCR; TCRdb holds only in-frame clones, not every one. The sample includes 250,000 to 300,000 clones, approximately 86% of them seen just once. The germline gives CDR1 SEHNR, CDR2 FQNEAQ (reference sequence). The V end lost 0 bases, the J end lost 6 bases, and 15 bases lay between the germline ends. CDR3 size: 15 residues. These data belong to a study of blood T cell repertoires in COVID-19. Whole-study context: Samples taken during acute and convalescent COVID-19 were collected in the United States, Italy and Spain. In each case, the material was cDNA or gDNA derived from T cells, B-cell-depleted T cells, or PBMCs.

The clonotype originates from a woman aged 45 to 65 who had recovered from COVID-19. The chain employs TRBV7-9 and TRBJ2-7, with a weak D call TRBD1 (7 bases). Sample: peripheral blood. CDR3 sequence reads: CASSLAGGRGGEQYF. DNA for the CDR3: TGTGCCAGCAGCTTAGCAGGGGGCCGGGGAGGCGAGCAGTACTTC.